This T cell receptor (beta chain) originates from a study of blood T cell repertoires in COVID-19. This clone was counted only a few times. The CDR3 contains 14 residues. The germline CDR1 and CDR2 sequences are MNHEY and SVGAGI. Losses at the gene ends were 5 bases for V and 6 bases for J; bases not matched to a gene: 5. Sequencing used immunoSEQ multiplex PCR; TCRdb keeps in-frame clones, though not all of them. The sample carries 60,000 to 70,000 clones, 60% to 85% recorded once. This clonotype originated in a woman over 75 with acute or convalescent COVID-19. The V call is TRBV6-5, the J call TRBJ1-2, with 11 positions matching TRBD1. Material for sequencing was peripheral blood. The CDR3 region has the DNA TGTGCCAGCAGTCCGCGGACAGGGGGCAATGGCTACACCTTC. Its protein is CASSPRTGGNGYTF.